These T cell receptor beta chains were read from a single sample in a study of cytomegalovirus exposure and HLA in healthy donors. The repertoire was sequenced with immunoSEQ multiplex PCR; TCRdb's copy has only in-frame clones and lacks some. Here the sample spans 150,000 or so clones, roughly 84% being singletons. The sample taken for sequencing was PBMCs. These receptors originate from a boy between 2 and 10 years old in good health and CMV-seronegative. Both conserved end residues are part of each CDR3. D genes are given only for firm matches. Where a row states a size, it is once, few, many or the class of an expanded clone; other rows omit it.

CDR3 length	V gene	D gene	J gene	clone size	CDR3 protein	CDR3 DNA
15	TRBV5-4	TRBD2	TRBJ2-7	-	CASSQGLAGAYEQYF	TGTGCCAGCAGCCAGGGACTAGCGGGAGCCTACGAGCAGTACTTC
16	TRBV5-6	-	TRBJ2-2	-	CASSLTSFANTGELFF	TGTGCCAGCAGCTTGACTAGTTTTGCGAACACCGGGGAGCTGTTTTTT
15	TRBV28	-	TRBJ2-7	once	CASSGGGRASYEQYF	TGTGCCAGCAGTGGAGGGGGCCGTGCGTCCTACGAGCAGTACTTC
16	TRBV4-1	-	TRBJ2-1	-	CASSQDPRRASNEQFF	TGCGCCAGCAGCCAAGATCCCAGGAGGGCCTCTAATGAGCAGTTCTTC
13	TRBV30	-	TRBJ2-7	-	CAWSVPGDYEQYF	TGTGCCTGGAGTGTACCAGGCGACTACGAGCAGTACTTC
14	TRBV13	-	TRBJ2-7	-	CASSPRRGSYEQYF	TGTGCCAGCAGCCCCCGCAGGGGCTCCTACGAGCAGTACTTC
14	TRBV5-1	TRBD1	TRBJ2-2	-	CASSLQGDTGELFF	TGCGCCAGCAGCTTACAGGGGGACACCGGGGAGCTGTTTTTT
16	TRBV5-1	TRBD2	TRBJ2-1	-	CASSLPSGSPPIEQFF	TGCGCCAGCAGCTTACCTAGCGGGAGTCCCCCCATCGAGCAGTTCTTC
16	TRBV9	-	TRBJ2-6	-	CASSGSRIVVANVLTF	TGTGCCAGCAGCGGGTCCAGGATAGTAGTGGCCAACGTCCTGACTTTC
18	TRBV29-1	-	TRBJ1-3	-	CSVETSPGGVPSGNTIYF	TGCAGCGTTGAAACTTCTCCGGGGGGCGTTCCTAGTGGAAACACCATATATTTT
12	TRBV14	-	TRBJ1-2	few	CASSPEAYGYTF	TGTGCCAGCAGCCCAGAGGCATATGGCTACACCTTC
14	TRBV6-5	-	TRBJ2-5	-	CASSYGGYQETQYF	TGTGCCAGCAGTTACGGGGGCTACCAAGAGACCCAGTACTTC
14	TRBV5-6	-	TRBJ2-7	-	CASSFAGVSYEQYF	TGTGCCAGCAGCTTCGCAGGGGTTAGCTACGAGCAGTACTTC
16	TRBV12-2	-	TRBJ2-2	-	CASRLGGQGATGELFF	TGTGCAAGTCGCTTAGGGGGGCAGGGGGCTACCGGGGAGCTGTTTTTT
12	TRBV28	-	TRBJ2-7	-	CASVASGYEQYF	TGTGCCAGCGTAGCCAGTGGATACGAGCAGTACTTC